The entry that follows covers one TCR beta chain sequence. These data originate in a study of blood T cell repertoires in COVID-19. Study-level information: T cells, B-cell-depleted T cells, or PBMCs provided the cDNA or gDNA that served as material.

Looked up from germline, CDR1 is SGHRS and CDR2 is YFSETQ. Losses at the gene ends were 3 bases for V and 0 bases for J; bases not matched to a gene: 11. CDR3 length equals 18 residues. The assay was immunoSEQ multiplex PCR, and TCRdb's table has in-frame clones only and misses some. The table has 150,000 to 200,000 clones, around 89% seen once; the top ten hold roughly 2.8%. Material: peripheral blood. J is TRBJ1-1 and V is TRBV5-1, with TRBD1 identical over 10 bases. The receptor was derived from a man aged 55 to 70 with acute or convalescent COVID-19. CDR3 bases: TGCGCCAGCAGCTCCGGAGTCCCGGGACAGGGGTTGAACACTGAAGCTTTCTTT. It encodes CASSSGVPGQGLNTEAFF.